Shown below are 16 T cell receptor beta chains from a single sample sequenced in a study of blood T cell repertoires in COVID-19. Data came from immunoSEQ multiplex PCR; TCRdb stores just in-frame clones and leaves some out. Found here are roughly 68,000 clones, 87% of them singletons; the top ten hold 3.4%. The sequencing input was peripheral blood. These receptors all stem from a woman aged 50 to 60 with COVID-19, enrolled during active disease.

This chain links TRBV30 with TRBJ1-6; tentatively, D is TRBD1 (5 bases). The CDR3 length is 13 residues. Germline CDR1 is GTSNPN and CDR2 is SVGIG (reference sequence). The V gene lost 5 bases and the J gene lost 4 bases, with 9 bases spanning the gap. The CDR3 DNA follows: TGTGCCTGGGCCGGGGGTTATAATTCACCCCTCCACTTT. It is translated as CAWAGGYNSPLHF.

The chain employs TRBV28 and TRBJ1-3; D unclear. Trimming removed 6 bases at V and 0 bases at J, with 18 bases between. CDR1 and CDR2 from the germline V gene are MDHEN and SYDVKM. This CDR3 is 17 amino acids long. The CDR3 is CASSIPLTPFSGNTIYF. The CDR3 DNA reads TGTGCCAGCAGCATACCGCTTACACCTTTCTCTGGAAACACCATATATTTT.

Concerning this clone itself: Other DNA sequences in this specimen translate into the identical CDR3. The chain couples TRBV5-1 to TRBJ2-5; 8 nucleotides match TRBD1. Germline CDR1 reads SGHRS; CDR2 reads YFSETQ. The junction had 1 base not matched to a gene; V was cut back by 5 bases and J by 1 base. This CDR3 has 13 amino acids. The CDR3 coding sequence is TGCGCCAGCAGTACAGGGGGCCAAGAGACCCAGTACTTC. Translated, it gives CASSTGGQETQYF. Combining the CDR3 with reference TRBV5-1 and TRBJ2-5 gives the whole variable domain KAGVTQTPRYLIKTRGQQVTLSCSPISGHRSVSWYQQTPGQGLQFLFEYFSETQRNKGNFPGRFSGRQFSNSRSEMNVSTLELGDSALYLCASSTGGQETQYFGPGTRLLVL.

The chain employs TRBV4-2 and TRBJ2-7; no firm D call. The CDR3 extends over 16 amino acids. V lost 1 base to trimming and J lost 0 bases, with 13 bases between them. Germline V gene lookup returns CDR1 LGHNA and CDR2 YNFKEQ. In nucleotides, the CDR3 is TGTGCCAGCAGCCAAGTCCCCTCGGGTGCCTCCTACGAGCAGTACTTC. The encoded protein is CASSQVPSGASYEQYF.

The chain joins TRBV5-1 to TRBJ1-1; 10 positions agree with TRBD1. The germline gives CDR1 SGHRS, CDR2 YFSETQ. V lost 3 bases, J lost 5 bases, and 4 bases stayed unmatched. The CDR3 has 14 amino acids. The CDR3 sequence: CASSYGQGGTEAFF. In DNA form, the CDR3 reads TGCGCCAGCAGCTACGGACAGGGGGGGACTGAAGCTTTCTTT.

A few counts support this clone. The V and J genes are TRBV4-1 and TRBJ1-2; possibly TRBD1 for D (5 bases). The CDR3 consists of 12 residues. Looked up from germline, CDR1 is MGHRA and CDR2 is YSYEKL. V lost 2 bases and J lost 7, with 8 bases in between. CDR3 DNA: TGCGCCAGCAGCCAATCAGGGTTTGGCTACACCTTC. Its protein is CASSQSGFGYTF.

The V gene is TRBV6-2 or TRBV6-3, the J gene TRBJ2-7, with D unclear. Germline lookup yields CDR1 MNHEY and CDR2 SVGEGT. The V gene lost 0 bases and the J gene lost 3 bases, with 6 bases spanning the gap. CDR3 length: 13 residues. CDR3 in DNA: TGTGCCAGCAGTTACTCGTACAGCTACGAGCAGTACTTC. Amino acid sequence: CASSYSYSYEQYF.

The chain uses TRBV7-9 and TRBJ2-7, with TRBD2 identical over 14 bases. This CDR3 spans 17 amino acids. CDR1 is SEHNR and CDR2 is FQNEAQ in the germline V gene (reference sequence). The junction had 4 bases not matched to a gene; V was cut back by 0 bases and J by 3 bases. CDR3 in DNA: TGTGCCAGCAGCTTAGCGACGGGACTAGCGGGAGTCTACGAGCAGTACTTC. This gives the protein CASSLATGLAGVYEQYF.

The chain uses TRBV11-2 and TRBJ2-7; D remains ambiguous. CDR3 size: 11 residues. V lost 5 bases to trimming and J lost 3 bases, with 5 bases between them. The germline CDR1 and CDR2 sequences are SGHAT and FQNNGV. This CDR3 reads CASSLLYEQYF. The CDR3, as DNA: TGTGCCAGCAGCCTTCTCTACGAGCAGTACTTC.

The chain carries TRBV6-5 and TRBJ2-2; 11 bases match TRBD2. The V and J ends lost 0 bases and 10 bases, in that order; junction bases with no gene match: 4. This CDR3 is 15 amino acids long. Germline CDR1 MNHEY, CDR2 SVGAGI. The CDR3 here is CASSYSGTSGPELFF. The CDR3 coding sequence is TGTGCCAGCAGTTACTCCGGGACTAGCGGCCCGGAGCTGTTTTTT.

The V call is TRBV24-1, the J call TRBJ1-2; no clear D. The germline V and J ends were trimmed by 6 bases and 1 base, with 5 bases remaining between them. CDR1 and CDR2 (germline): KGHDR, SFDVKD. The CDR3 is made up of 12 amino acids. CDR3 protein: CATSTDNYGYTF. The CDR3, as DNA: TGTGCCACCAGTACAGATAACTATGGCTACACCTTC.

V and J are TRBV27 and TRBJ2-7; D gene unclear. Trimming removed 10 bases from V and 3 bases from J, with 31 bases in between. The germline gives CDR1 MNHEY, CDR2 SMNVEV (reference sequence). The CDR3 is 18 amino acids. CDR3 in amino acids: CATTPTLRPGSPNYEQYF. The CDR3 DNA reads as TGTGCCACCACTCCCACCCTTAGACCGGGTAGTCCTAACTACGAGCAGTACTTC.

The rearrangement links TRBV5-6 to TRBJ2-1; D might be TRBD1 (6 bases). The CDR3 consists of 15 residues. The V gene's germline CDR1 is SGHDT and CDR2 YYEEEE. The V end was cut by 3 bases, the J end by 7 bases, with 17 bases between. The CDR3 bases are TGTGCCAGCAGCTCAGGGGTCAGGAGACTAAATGAGCAGTTCTTC. This encodes CASSSGVRRLNEQFF.

In its sample, this clone was seen a few times. The gene calls are TRBV19 and TRBJ2-2; 7 bases are a match to TRBD1. This CDR3 contains 18 residues. With V trimmed by 2 bases and J by 4 bases, 13 bases remained unmatched. Per germline, CDR1 LNHDA and CDR2 SQIVND (reference sequence). Here the CDR3 reads CASSILSPRQGITGELFF. CDR3 in DNA: TGTGCCAGTAGTATATTAAGTCCCAGACAGGGAATCACCGGGGAGCTGTTTTTT.

The chain carries TRBV18 and TRBJ1-3, with TRBD1 matching over 7 bases. Germline loops: CDR1 KGHSH, CDR2 LQKENI. The CDR3 is made up of 16 amino acids. V shed 4 bases, J shed 1 base, and the junction held 7 bases outside the gene matches. CDR3 in DNA: TGTGCCAGCTCACGGACAGGTAGTAGTTCTGGAAACACCATATATTTT. Amino acids: CASSRTGSSSGNTIYF. Using reference TRBV18 and TRBJ1-3 for the parts outside the CDR3, the full variable domain is NAGVMQNPRHLVRRRGQEARLRCSPMKGHSHVYWYRQLPEEGLKFMVYLQKENIIDESGMPKERFSAEFPKEGPSILRIQQVVRGDSAAYFCASSRTGSSSGNTIYFGEGSWLTVV.

CDR3 region: CASSLVRNYNEQFF. The CDR3 DNA reads as TGTGCCAGCAGCTTAGTGAGGAACTACAATGAGCAGTTCTTC. V usage is TRBV7-8 and J usage is TRBJ2-1; no firm D call. The length of the CDR3 is 14 residues. CDR1 and CDR2 from the germline V gene are SGHVS and FQNEAQ. V was cut by 1 base and J by 3 bases, with 7 bases left in between.